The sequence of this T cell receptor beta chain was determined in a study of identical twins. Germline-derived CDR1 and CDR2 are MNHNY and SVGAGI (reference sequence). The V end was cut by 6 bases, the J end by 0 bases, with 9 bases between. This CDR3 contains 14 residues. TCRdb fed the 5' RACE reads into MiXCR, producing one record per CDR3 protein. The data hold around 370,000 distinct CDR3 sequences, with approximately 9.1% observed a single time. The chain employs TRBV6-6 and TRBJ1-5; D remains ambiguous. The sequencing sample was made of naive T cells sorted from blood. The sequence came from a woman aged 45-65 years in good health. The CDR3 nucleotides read TGTGCCAGCAGAACACCGGGTAGCAATCAGCCCCAGCATTTT. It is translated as CASRTPGSNQPQHF.